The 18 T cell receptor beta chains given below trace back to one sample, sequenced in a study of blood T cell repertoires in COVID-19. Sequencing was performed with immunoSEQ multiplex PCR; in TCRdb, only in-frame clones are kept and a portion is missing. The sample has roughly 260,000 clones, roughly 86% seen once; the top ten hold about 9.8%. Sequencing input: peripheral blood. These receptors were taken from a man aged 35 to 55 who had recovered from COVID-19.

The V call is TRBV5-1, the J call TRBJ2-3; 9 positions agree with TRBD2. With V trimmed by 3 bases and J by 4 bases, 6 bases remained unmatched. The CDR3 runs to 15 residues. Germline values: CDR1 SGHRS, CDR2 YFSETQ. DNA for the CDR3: TGCGCCAGCAGCTCGCCTAGCGGGGTATCAGATACGCAGTATTTT. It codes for CASSSPSGVSDTQYF. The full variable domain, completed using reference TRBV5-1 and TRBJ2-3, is KAGVTQTPRYLIKTRGQQVTLSCSPISGHRSVSWYQQTPGQGLQFLFEYFSETQRNKGNFPGRFSGRQFSNSRSEMNVSTLELGDSALYLCASSSPSGVSDTQYFGPGTRLTVL.

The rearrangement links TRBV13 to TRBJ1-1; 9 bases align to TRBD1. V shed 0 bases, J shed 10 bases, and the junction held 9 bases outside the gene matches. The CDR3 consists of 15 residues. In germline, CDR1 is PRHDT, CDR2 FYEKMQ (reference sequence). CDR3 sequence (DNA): TGTGCCAGCAGCTTAGGGGGACAGGGAGGGACGGGAGCTTTCTTT. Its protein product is CASSLGGQGGTGAFF.

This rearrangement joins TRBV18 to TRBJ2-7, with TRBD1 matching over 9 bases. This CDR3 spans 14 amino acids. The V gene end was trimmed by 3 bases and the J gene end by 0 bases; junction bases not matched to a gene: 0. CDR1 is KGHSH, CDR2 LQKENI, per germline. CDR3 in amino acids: CASSPTGGSYEQYF. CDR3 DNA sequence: TGTGCCAGCTCACCGACAGGGGGCTCCTACGAGCAGTACTTC. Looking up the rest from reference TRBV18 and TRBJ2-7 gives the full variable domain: NAGVMQNPRHLVRRRGQEARLRCSPMKGHSHVYWYRQLPEEGLKFMVYLQKENIIDESGMPKERFSAEFPKEGPSILRIQQVVRGDSAAYFCASSPTGGSYEQYFGPGTRLTVT.

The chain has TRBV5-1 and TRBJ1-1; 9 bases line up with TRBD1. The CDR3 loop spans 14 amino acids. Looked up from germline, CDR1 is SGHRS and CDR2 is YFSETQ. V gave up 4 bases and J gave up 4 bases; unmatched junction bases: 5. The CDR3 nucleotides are TGCGCCAGCAGCCCTAAGACAGGGGGCACTGAAGCTTTCTTT. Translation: CASSPKTGGTEAFF.

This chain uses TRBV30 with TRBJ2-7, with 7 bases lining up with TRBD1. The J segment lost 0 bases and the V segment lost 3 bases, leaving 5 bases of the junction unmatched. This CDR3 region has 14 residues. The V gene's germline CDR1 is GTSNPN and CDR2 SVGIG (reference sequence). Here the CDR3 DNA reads TGTGCCTGGAGCGGACAGGCGAGCTCCTACGAGCAGTACTTC. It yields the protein CAWSGQASSYEQYF.

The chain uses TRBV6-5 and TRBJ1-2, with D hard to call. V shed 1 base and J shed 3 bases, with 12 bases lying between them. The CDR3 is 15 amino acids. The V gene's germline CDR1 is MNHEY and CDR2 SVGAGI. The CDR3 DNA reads TGTGCCAGCAGTTACTTGAGAGGGTCCCACTATGGCTACACCTTC. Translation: CASSYLRGSHYGYTF.

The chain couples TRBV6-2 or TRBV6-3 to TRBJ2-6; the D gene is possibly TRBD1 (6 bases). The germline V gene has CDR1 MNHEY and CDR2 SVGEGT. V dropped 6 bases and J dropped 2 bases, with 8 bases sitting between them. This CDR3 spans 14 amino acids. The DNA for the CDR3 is TGTGCCAGCAGCAGGGACACTGGGGCCAACGTCCTGACTTTC. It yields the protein CASSRDTGANVLTF.

The CDR3 region is CSVVPGLAGDTQYF. Written as DNA, the CDR3 is TGCAGCGTTGTTCCGGGACTAGCGGGAGATACGCAGTATTTT. This sequence joins TRBV29-1 and TRBJ2-3; 12 nucleotides match TRBD2. The trim removed 4 bases at V and 5 bases at J, leaving 4 bases unmatched. This CDR3 is 14 amino acids long. CDR1 and CDR2 (germline): SQVTM, ANQGSEA.

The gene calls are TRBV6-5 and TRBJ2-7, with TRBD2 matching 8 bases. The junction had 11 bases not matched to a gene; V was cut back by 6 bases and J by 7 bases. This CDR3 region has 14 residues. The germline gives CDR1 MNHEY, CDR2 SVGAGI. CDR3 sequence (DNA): TGTGCCAGCAGGAGGCCGGGACTAGTGAGTGAGCAGTACTTC. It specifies CASRRPGLVSEQYF.

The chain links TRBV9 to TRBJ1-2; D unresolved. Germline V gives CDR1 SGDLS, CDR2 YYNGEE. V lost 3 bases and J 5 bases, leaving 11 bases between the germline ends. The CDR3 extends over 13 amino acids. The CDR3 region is CASSGSRLYGYTF. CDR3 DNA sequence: TGTGCCAGCAGCGGTTCCCGACTTTATGGCTACACCTTC.

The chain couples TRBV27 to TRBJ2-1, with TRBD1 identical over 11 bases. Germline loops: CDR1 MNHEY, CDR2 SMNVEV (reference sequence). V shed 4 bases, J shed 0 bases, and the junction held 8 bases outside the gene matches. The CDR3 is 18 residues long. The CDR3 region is CASSWTGGALSSYNEQFF. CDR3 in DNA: TGTGCCAGCAGTTGGACAGGGGGCGCCTTAAGCTCCTACAATGAGCAGTTCTTC.

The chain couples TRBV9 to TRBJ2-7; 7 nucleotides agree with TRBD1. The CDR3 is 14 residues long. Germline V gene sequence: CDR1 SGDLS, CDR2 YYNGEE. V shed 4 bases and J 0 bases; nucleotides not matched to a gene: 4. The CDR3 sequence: CASSLGQASYEQYF. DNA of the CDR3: TGTGCCAGCAGCCTTGGACAGGCCTCCTACGAGCAGTACTTC.

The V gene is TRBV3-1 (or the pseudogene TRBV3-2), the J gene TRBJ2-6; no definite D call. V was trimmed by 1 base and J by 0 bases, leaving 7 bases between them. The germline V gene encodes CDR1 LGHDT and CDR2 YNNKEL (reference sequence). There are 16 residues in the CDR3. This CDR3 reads CASSQANPSGANVLTF. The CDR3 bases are TGTGCCAGCAGCCAAGCTAACCCCTCTGGGGCCAACGTCCTGACTTTC.

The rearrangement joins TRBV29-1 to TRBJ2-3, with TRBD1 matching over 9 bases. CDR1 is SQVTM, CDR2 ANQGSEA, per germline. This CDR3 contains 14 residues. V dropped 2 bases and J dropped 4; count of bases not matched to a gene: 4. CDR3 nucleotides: TGCAGCGTTGAACCACAGGGGGCCGCAGATACGCAGTATTTT. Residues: CSVEPQGAADTQYF.

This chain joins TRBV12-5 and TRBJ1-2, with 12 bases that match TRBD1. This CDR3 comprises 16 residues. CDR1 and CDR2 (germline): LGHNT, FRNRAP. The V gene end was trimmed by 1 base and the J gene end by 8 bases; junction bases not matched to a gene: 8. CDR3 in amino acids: CASGLARDRGRWGYTF. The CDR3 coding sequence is TGTGCTAGTGGTTTGGCACGGGACAGGGGGCGGTGGGGCTACACCTTC. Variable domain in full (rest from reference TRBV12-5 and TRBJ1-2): DARVTQTPRHKVTEMGQEVTMRCQPILGHNTVFWYRQTMMQGLELLAYFRNRAPLDDSGMPKDRFSAEMPDATLATLKIQPSEPRDSAVYFCASGLARDRGRWGYTFGSGTRLTVV.

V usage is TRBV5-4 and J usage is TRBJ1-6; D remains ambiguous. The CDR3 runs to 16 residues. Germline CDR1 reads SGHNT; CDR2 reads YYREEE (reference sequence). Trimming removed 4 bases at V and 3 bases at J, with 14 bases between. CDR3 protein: CASSDDSVGYNSPLHF. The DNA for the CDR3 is TGTGCCAGCAGCGATGATTCGGTTGGCTATAATTCACCCCTCCACTTT.

CDR3 DNA sequence: TGTGCCAGCAGTTCTACCGGGACTAGCGGGGGGTTCGGGACAGATACGCAGTATTTT. Protein product: CASSSTGTSGGFGTDTQYF. The rearrangement joins TRBV28 to TRBJ2-3, with TRBD2 matching over 15 bases. This CDR3 has 19 amino acids. The ends lost 4 bases at V and 3 bases at J; junction bases unmatched: 11. Germline V gene sequence: CDR1 MDHEN, CDR2 SYDVKM.

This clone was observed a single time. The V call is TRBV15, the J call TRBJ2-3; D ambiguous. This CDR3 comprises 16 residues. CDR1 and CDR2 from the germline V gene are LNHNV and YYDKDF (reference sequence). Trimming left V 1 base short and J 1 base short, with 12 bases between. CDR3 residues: CATSRAPARGTDTQYF. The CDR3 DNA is TGTGCCACCAGCAGAGCCCCCGCACGGGGCACAGATACGCAGTATTTT.